This TCR beta chain was found in a study of blood T cell repertoires in COVID-19. Study background: PBMCs, B-cell-depleted T cells, or T cells were the source of the cDNA or gDNA that made up the material.

Libraries were prepared by immunoSEQ multiplex PCR; TCRdb keeps only in-frame clonotypes and omits some of them. The data contain more than 150,000 clones, roughly 80% of them singletons. After removal of 2 bases from V and 4 bases from J, the junction contained 21 bases not matched to a gene. Germline CDR1 reads MDHEN; CDR2 reads SYDVKM. This CDR3 contains 21 residues. This clone occurred a few times. This TCR was sampled from a man between 60 and 70 years old with acute or convalescent COVID-19. The sample taken for sequencing was peripheral blood. The V call is TRBV28, the J call TRBJ1-2; the match to TRBD1 covers 11 bases. In nucleotides, the CDR3 is TGTGCCAGCAGTTTAATGAAGTGGGGTTCGGACAGGGGGCGCCAGGGCTATGGCTACACCTTC. Residues: CASSLMKWGSDRGRQGYGYTF.